The 18 T cell receptor beta chains in this list originate from one sample, sequenced in a study of blood T cells in healthy people across ages. A J-beta primer mix and a sample-barcoded 5' primer were used in a second PCR of roughly 6 to 12 cycles. TCRdb re-called the 5' RACE reads through MiXCR, storing one row per CDR3 protein. The sample lists about 640,000 distinct CDR3 sequences, about 54% occurring once. Sequenced input: blood. The receptors were sampled from a man between 60 and 70 years old in good health.

The V and J genes are TRBV9 and TRBJ2-7; D possibly corresponds to TRBD1 (7 bases). Germline loops: CDR1 SGDLS, CDR2 YYNGEE. The CDR3 runs 13 residues. Trimming pared 4 bases from V and 12 bases from J, leaving 20 bases between. In DNA form, the CDR3 reads TGTGCCAGCAGCAGGGGGGACAGACCACTTTTGTACTTC. It is translated as CASSRGDRPLLYF.

This clonotype was counted only a few times. The chain carries TRBV4-1 and TRBJ1-2; a weak D match, TRBD1 (6 bases). This CDR3 comprises 14 residues. Trimming left V 1 base short and J 4 bases short, with 10 bases between. Germline V gives CDR1 MGHRA, CDR2 YSYEKL. In DNA form, the CDR3 reads TGCGCCAGCAGCCAAGGCGGGGGGGCCTATGGCTACACCTTC. Its protein is CASSQGGGAYGYTF.

This chain joins TRBV27 and TRBJ2-3, with D possibly being TRBD2 (5 bases). The CDR3 has 14 residues. Germline V gene lookup returns CDR1 MNHEY and CDR2 SMNVEV (reference sequence). V was trimmed by 3 bases and J by 6 bases, leaving 13 bases between them. For the CDR3, the DNA is TGTGCCAGCAGTTTTTCTAGCTCTGCGGATACGCAGTATTTT. Protein sequence: CASSFSSSADTQYF.

The chain carries TRBV9 and TRBJ1-1; maybe TRBD1 (5 bases). V lost 3 bases and J 3 bases, leaving 15 bases between the germline ends. The germline V gene has CDR1 SGDLS and CDR2 YYNGEE. The CDR3 consists of 15 residues. The CDR3 sequence: CASSGARDGYTEAFF. CDR3 in DNA: TGTGCCAGCAGCGGGGCCCGGGACGGATACACTGAAGCTTTCTTT.

The chain recombines TRBV5-1 with TRBJ2-1, with a tentative D call TRBD2 (5 bases). The germline V gene has CDR1 SGHRS and CDR2 YFSETQ. The CDR3 is 16 amino acids. V gave up 0 bases and J gave up 0 bases, with 10 bases separating them. The CDR3 DNA follows: TGCGCCAGCAGCTTGGGAGGGAGCAACTCCTACAATGAGCAGTTCTTC. Its protein product is CASSLGGSNSYNEQFF.

This clonotype was seen repeatedly, ten times or more. V gene TRBV18 combines with J gene TRBJ2-7; 7 bases are shared with TRBD1. V shed 8 bases, J shed 3 bases, and the junction held 7 bases outside the gene matches. This CDR3 comprises 13 residues. Per the germline V gene, CDR1 is KGHSH and CDR2 is LQKENI. Written as DNA, the CDR3 is TGTGCCAGCAGTCCCGGGACAGACTACGAGCAGTACTTC. This encodes CASSPGTDYEQYF.

This chain joins TRBV21-1 and TRBJ2-1; no check of the table's D call, TRBD1, against the DNA was made. TRBV21-1 is listed as a pseudogene. The CDR3 covers 16 residues. The CDR3 here is CASSKGGRGRLNEQFF. The CDR3 bases are TGTGCCAGCAGCAAAGGCGGCAGGGGGCGCTTAAATGAGCAGTTCTTC.

V gene TRBV5-1 combines with J gene TRBJ1-1; weak D call: TRBD1 (5 bases). V was trimmed by 0 bases and J by 7 bases, leaving 16 bases between them. This CDR3 has 15 residues. Per germline, CDR1 SGHRS and CDR2 YFSETQ. CDR3 DNA sequence: TGCGCCAGCAGCTTGGCCTTGGAGGGGACGCGTGAAGCTTTCTTT. Its translation: CASSLALEGTREAFF. Filled out from reference TRBV5-1 and TRBJ1-1, the complete variable domain reads KAGVTQTPRYLIKTRGQQVTLSCSPISGHRSVSWYQQTPGQGLQFLFEYFSETQRNKGNFPGRFSGRQFSNSRSEMNVSTLELGDSALYLCASSLALEGTREAFFGQGTRLTVV.

The chain combines TRBV3-1 with TRBJ1-2; 11 nucleotides match TRBD1. Germline V gene data show CDR1 as LGHDT and CDR2 as YNNKEL (reference sequence). Trimming took 0 bases from V and 6 from J; bases not matched to a gene: 6. The CDR3 runs to 16 residues. CDR3 in DNA: TGTGCCAGCAGCCAAGATGTGGGACAGGGGGTCCATGGCTACACCTTC. Translation: CASSQDVGQGVHGYTF.

This sequence joins TRBV5-1 and TRBJ2-5; no clear D. This CDR3 is built from 15 residues. V was clipped by 3 bases and J by 4 bases, with 16 bases between them. Germline CDR1 is SGHRS and CDR2 is YFSETQ. The CDR3 nucleotides read TGCGCCAGCAGCTCTACTTGGACCCGTAGAGAGACCCAGTACTTC. This codes for CASSSTWTRRETQYF.

This chain links TRBV7-7 with TRBJ2-4, with 9 bases fitting TRBD1. J gave up 1 base and V 4 bases, and 8 bases lay outside the gene matches. The CDR3 consists of 17 residues. Per the germline V gene, CDR1 is SSHAT and CDR2 is FNYEAQ (reference sequence). CDR3 sequence (DNA): TGTGCCAGCAGCTCTACCCCACAGGGGGCTGCCAAAAACATTCAGTACTTC. Translating it yields CASSSTPQGAAKNIQYF.

Here the CDR3 reads CASRRQAATNEKLFF. The CDR3 DNA sequence: TGTGCCAGCAGACGACAGGCTGCAACTAATGAAAAACTGTTTTTT. V is TRBV12-3 or TRBV12-4 and J is TRBJ1-4; weak D call: TRBD1 (6 bases). The CDR3 has 15 residues. V was shortened by 6 bases and J by 0 bases, with 11 bases between the two germline ends.

The chain employs TRBV12-3 or TRBV12-4 and TRBJ2-5; 8 nucleotides match TRBD1. The CDR3 extends over 12 amino acids. V gave up 6 bases and J gave up 5 bases; unmatched junction bases: 2. The CDR3 loop reads CASRGQAETQYF. The DNA of the CDR3 is TGTGCCAGCAGGGGACAGGCGGAGACCCAGTACTTC.

This chain joins TRBV6-5 and TRBJ2-1; the match to TRBD2 covers 8 bases. CDR1 and CDR2 (germline): MNHEY, SVGAGI. Unmatched junction bases numbered 6, after V lost 4 bases and J lost 7 bases. The CDR3 is 14 residues long. CDR3 sequence (DNA): TGTGCCAGCAGTTCCCCCGGGGGGGGGAATGAGCAGTTCTTC. Protein sequence: CASSSPGGGNEQFF.

The genes are TRBV28 and TRBJ1-5; 8 nucleotides agree with TRBD1. The CDR3 length is 15 residues. Germline-derived CDR1 and CDR2 are MDHEN and SYDVKM. With 1 base clipped from V and 6 bases from J, the junction kept 5 bases outside the gene matches. In nucleotides, the CDR3 is TGTGCCAGCAGTTTATTGGACAGGGTAGGTCAGCCCCAGCATTTT. Translation gives CASSLLDRVGQPQHF. Variable domain in full (rest from reference TRBV28 and TRBJ1-5): DVKVTQSSRYLVKRTGEKVFLECVQDMDHENMFWYRQDPGLGLRLIYFSYDVKMKEKGDIPEGYSVSREKKERFSLILESASTNQTSMYLCASSLLDRVGQPQHFGDGTRLSIL.

The V gene is TRBV10-3, the J gene TRBJ2-1, with 10 bases matching TRBD2. The CDR3 loop spans 17 amino acids. Trimming took 4 bases from V and 10 from J; bases not matched to a gene: 16. The germline V gene has CDR1 ENHRY and CDR2 SYGVKD. CDR3 residues: CAISGPLGSGGACEQFF. CDR3 DNA sequence: TGTGCCATCAGTGGCCCCTTGGGCAGCGGGGGGGCCTGCGAGCAGTTCTTC.

The J gene is TRBJ2-1, the V gene TRBV28, with 9 bases lining up with TRBD2. The V gene's germline CDR1 is MDHEN and CDR2 SYDVKM. The ends lost 5 bases at V and 4 bases at J; junction bases unmatched: 9. The CDR3 has 16 residues. This CDR3 is CASSTLAGEDYNEQFF. CDR3 DNA: TGTGCCAGCAGTACCTTAGCGGGAGAGGATTACAATGAGCAGTTCTTC.

This clonotype was seen a few times. V and J are TRBV11-2 and TRBJ2-3; D gene ambiguous. Trimming left V 6 bases short and J 0 bases short, with 13 bases between. CDR1 and CDR2 from the germline V gene are SGHAT and FQNNGV. This CDR3 contains 15 residues. This chain's CDR3 is CASRQIGISTDTQYF. CDR3 sequence (DNA): TGTGCCAGCAGACAAATTGGCATCAGCACAGATACGCAGTATTTT.